Only one count was recorded for the clone carrying this T cell receptor (beta chain). This sample is drawn from a study of blood T cell repertoires in COVID-19. At the level of the study: The samples span acute and convalescent COVID-19 from the United States, Italy and Spain. The cDNA or gDNA used as material had been derived from T cells, B-cell-depleted T cells, or PBMCs.

Study processing details: Researchers report that nucleated cell counts were estimated from reference gene primer amplification. Some clones are missing from TCRdb's copy, which holds only in-frame ones; the method was immunoSEQ multiplex PCR. Clone size and V and J calls were adopted from that table, with D and trimming inferred from the DNA. The data contain roughly 200,000 clones, approximately 83% of them singletons. The V end lost 9 bases, the J end lost 6 bases, and 20 bases lay between the germline ends. Germline V gives CDR1 MDHEN, CDR2 SYDVKM. This CDR3 is 14 amino acids long. This clonotype originated in a human donor with active or convalescent COVID-19. The donor label of this sample is uncertain. The sequenced sample consisted of peripheral blood. The chain has TRBV28 and TRBJ1-2; tentatively, D is TRBD1 (6 bases). CDR3 bases: TGTGCCAGTCACGAGGGGACAAGAGCGAATGGCTACACCTTC. Amino acid sequence: CASHEGTRANGYTF.